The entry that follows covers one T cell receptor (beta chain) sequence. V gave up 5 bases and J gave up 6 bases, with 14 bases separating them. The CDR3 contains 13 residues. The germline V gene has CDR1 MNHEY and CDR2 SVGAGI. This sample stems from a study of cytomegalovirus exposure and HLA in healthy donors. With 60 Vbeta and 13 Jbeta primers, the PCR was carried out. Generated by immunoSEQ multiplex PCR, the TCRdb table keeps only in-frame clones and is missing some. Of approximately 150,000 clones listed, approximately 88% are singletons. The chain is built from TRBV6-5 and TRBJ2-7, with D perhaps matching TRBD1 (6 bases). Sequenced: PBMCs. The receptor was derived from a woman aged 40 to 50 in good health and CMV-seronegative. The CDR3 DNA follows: TGTGCCAGCAGTCAGCCCGGACAGACCGAGCAGTACTTC. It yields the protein CASSQPGQTEQYF.